This is a list of T cell receptor beta chains from one sample in a study. TCRdb reprocessed the 5' RACE reads via MiXCR and lists one record per CDR3 protein. The table records about 10,000 distinct CDR3 sequences, 25% to 30% of them present only once. Sequencing was performed on Tregs sorted from blood. All receptors derive from a female donor with breast cancer. The CDR3 runs from the conserved cysteine through the conserved F or W. A D gene is named only where the DNA matches it firmly. The size field is filled for only some rows; it gives once, few, many or a size class.

TRBV9	TRBJ2-3	few	.	TGTGCCAGCAGCGTAGGGCAGCCCACAGATACGCAGTATTTT	CASSVGQPTDTQYF
TRBV6-5	TRBJ1-2	medium-sized	TRBD1	TGTGCCAGCACCCCGGACAGGGCCTATGGCTACACCTTC	CASTPDRAYGYTF
TRBV7-9	TRBJ2-1	.	TRBD2	TGTACCAGCAGCCTAGAATGGGGAGCTAGCGGGAAATACAATGAGCAGTTCTTC	CTSSLEWGASGKYNEQFF
TRBV7-2	TRBJ2-7	once	.	TGTGCCAGCAGTTTTTTCCTTACTAGTTACGAGCGGTACTTC	CASSFFLTSYERYF
TRBV7-3	TRBJ2-1	many	.	TGTGCCAGCAGCTTTAGGGAGAGCTCCTACAATGAGCAGTTCTTC	CASSFRESSYNEQFF
TRBV6-5	TRBJ1-6	many	.	TGTGCCAGCCGAAAGACAGGATCACCCTATAATTCACCCCTCCACTTT	CASRKTGSPYNSPLHF
TRBV5-6	TRBJ1-5	.	TRBD1	TGTGCCAGCAGCTTGAGCCAGAACAGGGGATATCAGCCCCAGCATTTT	CASSLSQNRGYQPQHF
TRBV7-9	TRBJ2-7	few	.	TGTGCCAGCGTCCGCCGGGGCTTCTACGAGCAGTACTTC	CASVRRGFYEQYF
TRBV7-9	TRBJ2-1	.	.	TGCGCCAGCAGCTTAAGGTCTAGCGATGAGCAGTTCTTC	CASSLRSSDEQFF
TRBV4-1	TRBJ2-1	medium-sized	TRBD2	TGCGCCAGCAGCCAAGCGCCCGGGAGGAGCGGCAATGAGCAGTTCTTC	CASSQAPGRSGNEQFF
TRBV6-1	TRBJ1-1	medium-sized	.	TGTGCCAGCAGTGGCAGTATAGAAAACACTGAAGCTTTCTTT	CASSGSIENTEAFF
TRBV5-6	TRBJ2-3	many	.	TGTGCCAGCAGCTCAAAAACCCTATATGGTAGAGATTTT	CASSSKTLYGRDF
TRBV11-2	TRBJ2-2	many	.	TGTGCCAGCAGCTCCCTAGGGATGTCCGCCGGGGAGCTGTTTTTT	CASSSLGMSAGELFF
TRBV6-1	TRBJ1-1	medium-sized	.	TGTGCCAGCAGTGGCAGGGGGAACACTGAAGCTTTCTTT	CASSGRGNTEAFF
TRBV9	TRBJ2-1	.	TRBD2	TGTGCCAGCAGCGTAGACCTAGCGGGATGGGAGCAGTTCTTC	CASSVDLAGWEQFF
TRBV7-2	TRBJ2-7	.	TRBD2	TGTGCCAGCAGCTTCCGGGGGACTAGCGGGAGTCACGAGCAGTACTTC	CASSFRGTSGSHEQYF
TRBV20-1	TRBJ2-3	few	TRBD2	TGCAGTGCTAGACGGGGACTAGCGGGAGGGCCTTTTATGGATACGCAGTATTTT	CSARRGLAGGPFMDTQYF
TRBV5-4	TRBJ2-3	few	TRBD2	TGTGCCAGCAGCTTCGCCCTAGCGGCAGATACGCAGTATTTT	CASSFALAADTQYF
TRBV6-5	TRBJ2-1	.	.	TGTGTCACCTCGAGTAGGCAATACAATGAGCAGTTCTTC	CVTSSRQYNEQFF
TRBV27	TRBJ2-7	medium-sized	TRBD1	TGTGCCAGCAGTTCCGGGACAGGACGCGAGCAGTACTTC	CASSSGTGREQYF
TRBV12-3/TRBV12-4	TRBJ2-7	few	.	TGTGCCAGCAGTCCCAGGGTACGGCGTGGCTACGAGCAGTACTTC	CASSPRVRRGYEQYF
TRBV6-5	TRBJ1-3	many	TRBD1	TGTGCCAGCAGAACAGACAGGGGGTCTGGAAACACCATATATTTT	CASRTDRGSGNTIYF
TRBV18	TRBJ2-1	medium-sized	.	TGTGCCAGCTCCCCAAGTGGGCAGGGAACCGAGCAGTTCTTC	CASSPSGQGTEQFF
TRBV6-5	TRBJ2-7	.	.	TGTGCCAGCAGTCTCCTCGAAGGCGAGCAGTACTTC	CASSLLEGEQYF
TRBV6-1	TRBJ2-5	medium-sized	TRBD1	TGTGCCAGCAGCCTCGACAGGGGGCTCGAGACCCAGTACTTC	CASSLDRGLETQYF
TRBV4-1	TRBJ2-5	.	TRBD1	TGCGCCAGCAGCCGGGAGGGACAGGGGAGGGAGACCCAGTACTTC	CASSREGQGRETQYF
TRBV5-1	TRBJ2-2	.	.	TGCGCCAGCAGCGTTAGCGGACCGAGCACCGGGGAGCTGTTTTTT	CASSVSGPSTGELFF
TRBV7-3	TRBJ2-1	medium-sized	TRBD2	TGTGCCAGCAGCTTACTGGGCGGGAGGCTTTACAATGAGCAGTTCTTC	CASSLLGGRLYNEQFF
TRBV20-1	TRBJ2-1	.	.	TGCAGTGCTAGAGCTCGACTACCAGCCTACAATGAGCAGTTCTTC	CSARARLPAYNEQFF
TRBV15	TRBJ2-7	medium-sized	TRBD1	TGTGCCACCAGCAGACAGGGGGCTCTCACCTACGAGCAGTACTTC	CATSRQGALTYEQYF
TRBV7-6	TRBJ1-1	many	.	TGTGCCAGCAGCTACGCCAGCGGGGGCGTAACTGAAGCTTTCTTT	CASSYASGGVTEAFF
TRBV9	TRBJ2-5	medium-sized	TRBD1	TGTGCCAGCAGCGTAGGTGAGACAGGGGGCGGAGAGACCCAGTACTTC	CASSVGETGGGETQYF
TRBV27	TRBJ2-1	many	TRBD1	TGTGCCAGCAGTTTAATGACAGGGGCCCATGAGCAGTTCTTC	CASSLMTGAHEQFF
TRBV6-5	TRBJ2-1	few	.	TGTGCCAGCAGCCGGCCCAGACTAGAGTCTGAGCAGTTCTTC	CASSRPRLESEQFF
TRBV5-6	TRBJ2-7	few	.	TGTGCCAGCAGCTTGGGCCCCAAGGGTGGAGAGCAGTACTTC	CASSLGPKGGEQYF
TRBV9	TRBJ2-1	medium-sized	TRBD2	TGTGCCAGCAGCCCGGGGGGGAATGAGCAGTTCTTC	CASSPGGNEQFF
TRBV4-3	TRBJ2-3	many	TRBD2	TGCGCCAGCAGGGCCAGCGGGGGGGAGACGCAGTATTTT	CASRASGGETQYF
TRBV9	TRBJ2-7	.	TRBD2	TGTGCCAGCAGCTTCGGACTAGCGGGAGGCAACGAGCAGAACTTC	CASSFGLAGGNEQNF
TRBV5-1	TRBJ2-1	medium-sized	TRBD2	TGCGCCAGCAGCTTGGGGGGGAGGGAGGGCCGCCAGGTGGAGCAGTTCTTC	CASSLGGREGRQVEQFF